This T cell receptor beta chain emerged from a study of blood T cells in healthy people across ages. This CDR3 is built from 16 residues. Trimming cost V 0 bases and J 2 bases, with 11 bases left between them. In its sample, this clonotype was seen a few times. Through a sample-barcoded 5' primer and a J-beta primer mix, a second PCR was run for 7 to 11 cycles. TCRdb processed the 5' RACE reads anew with MiXCR; each CDR3 protein has one entry. The sample yields 550,000 to 700,000 distinct CDR3 sequences, 25% to 30% seen once. The TCR originated in a woman in her 70s in good health. The specimen sequenced was blood. The chain has TRBV12-3 or TRBV12-4 and TRBJ1-3; D gene unclear. The CDR3 DNA follows: TGTGCCAGCAGTTTAGCAAGGTCTGGGGCTGGAAACACCATATATTTT. Amino acids: CASSLARSGAGNTIYF.